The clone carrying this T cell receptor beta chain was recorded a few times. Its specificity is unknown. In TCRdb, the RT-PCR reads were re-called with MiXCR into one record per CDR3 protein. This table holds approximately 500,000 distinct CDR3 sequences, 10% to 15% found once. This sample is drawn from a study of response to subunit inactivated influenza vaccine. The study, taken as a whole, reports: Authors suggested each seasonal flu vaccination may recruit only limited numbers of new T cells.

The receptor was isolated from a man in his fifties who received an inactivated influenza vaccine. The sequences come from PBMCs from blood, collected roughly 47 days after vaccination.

The CDR3 protein is CATSDQAWGDTQYF. CDR3 coding DNA: TGTGCCACCAGTGATCAAGCTTGGGGTGATACGCAGTATTTT. This chain connects TRBV24-1 to TRBJ2-3; D unclear. CDR3 size: 14 residues. Germline V gives CDR1 KGHDR, CDR2 SFDVKD. The ends were cut back, 3 bases at V and 6 bases at J, with 12 bases in the middle.